The 15 T cell receptor beta chains in this list originate from one sample, sequenced in a study of T cells in localized non-small cell lung cancer. Some clones are missing from TCRdb's copy, which holds only in-frame ones; the method was immunoSEQ multiplex PCR. The top ten hold approximately 12% of the sample, which has roughly 30,000 clones, more than 70% seen once. This sample comprised peripheral blood, obtained before any cancer treatment. These receptors were taken from a female donor older than 55 with stage III squamous cell lung carcinoma.

The genes are TRBV7-3 and TRBJ2-1; D not certain. This CDR3 spans 15 amino acids. V was cut by 0 bases and J by 1 base, with 7 bases left in between. Germline CDR1 SGHTA, CDR2 FQGTGA. The CDR3 sequence is CASSLTEGSYNEQFF. CDR3 nucleotides: TGTGCCAGCAGCTTAACGGAAGGGTCCTACAATGAGCAGTTCTTC.

The chain is built from TRBV7-2 and TRBJ2-7, with 7 bases identical to TRBD2. Germline V gives CDR1 SGHTA, CDR2 FQGNSA. V shed 5 bases, J shed 2 bases, and the junction held 3 bases outside the gene matches. This CDR3 is 13 amino acids long. CDR3 region: CASSGSGAYEQYF. The CDR3 DNA is TGTGCCAGCAGCGGCAGCGGGGCCTACGAGCAGTACTTC.

This clone was recorded only once. The rearrangement uses TRBV5-1 and TRBJ1-1, with D possibly being TRBD1 (5 bases). Trimming removed 2 bases from V and 1 base from J, with 18 bases in between. Germline assignment: CDR1 SGHRS and CDR2 YFSETQ. The CDR3 covers 17 residues. In DNA form, the CDR3 reads TGCGCCAGCAGCTTTGCACAGGACGCACTCCGGAACACTGAAGCTTTCTTT. Protein sequence: CASSFAQDALRNTEAFF.

V is TRBV2 and J is TRBJ2-7, with TRBD1 matching over 9 bases. Germline CDR1 SNHLY, CDR2 FYNNEI. The CDR3 loop spans 12 amino acids. Unmatched junction bases numbered 2, after V lost 8 bases and J lost 3 bases. The CDR3 DNA sequence: TGTGCCAGCGACAGGGGGTTCTACGAGCAGTACTTC. Translated, it gives CASDRGFYEQYF.

The gene calls are TRBV5-1 and TRBJ2-7; 8 bases agree with TRBD1. J lost 1 base, V lost 3 bases, and 6 bases had no gene match. The CDR3 sequence is 15 residues long. The germline CDR1 and CDR2 sequences are SGHRS and YFSETQ. The CDR3 reads CASSSDRVGSYEQYF. CDR3 DNA: TGCGCCAGCAGCTCGGACAGGGTAGGGTCCTACGAGCAGTACTTC.

The rearrangement joins TRBV10-3 to TRBJ2-3; 9 positions match TRBD1. With V trimmed by 3 bases and J by 5 bases, 6 bases remained unmatched. This CDR3 is built from 15 residues. Germline V CDR1 and CDR2: ENHRY, SYGVKD. In DNA form, the CDR3 reads TGTGCCATCAGTGACGGAGGGGACAGGGTAGATACGCAGTATTTT. It translates to CAISDGGDRVDTQYF.

This sequence joins TRBV7-2 and TRBJ2-1; 7 bases align to TRBD2. Germline V gives CDR1 SGHTA, CDR2 FQGNSA. The V segment lost 5 bases and the J segment 3 bases; nucleotides outside the gene matches: 4. The CDR3 has 14 residues. The CDR3 coding sequence is TGTGCCAGCAGCACTCAGCGGGGCTACAATGAGCAGTTCTTC. Protein sequence: CASSTQRGYNEQFF. Using reference TRBV7-2 and TRBJ2-1 for the parts outside the CDR3, the full variable domain is GAGVSQSPSNKVTEKGKDVELRCDPISGHTALYWYRQSLGQGLEFLIYFQGNSAPDKSGLPSDRFSAERTGGSVSTLTIQRTQQEDSAVYLCASSTQRGYNEQFFGPGTRLTVL.

This clone was recorded only once. The gene calls are TRBV14 and TRBJ2-1; 7 positions agree with TRBD1. CDR3 length: 14 residues. V dropped 1 base and J dropped 8; count of bases not matched to a gene: 5. Germline CDR1 and CDR2: SGHDN and FVKESK. Here the CDR3 reads CASSQALGGHEQFF. The CDR3 region has the DNA TGTGCCAGCAGCCAAGCACTAGGGGGCCATGAGCAGTTCTTC. The full variable domain, rest sourced from reference TRBV14 and TRBJ2-1, is EAGVTQFPSHSVIEKGQTVTLRCDPISGHDNLYWYRRVMGKEIKFLLHFVKESKQDESGMPNNRFLAERTGGTYSTLKVQPAELEDSGVYFCASSQALGGHEQFFGPGTRLTVL.

The genes are TRBV25-1 and TRBJ1-6; possible D gene TRBD1, 6 bases. Germline CDR1 reads MGHDK; CDR2 reads SYGVNS. With 5 bases removed from V and 7 bases from J, the gap between germline ends came to 15 bases. This CDR3 spans 15 amino acids. CDR3 coding DNA: TGTGCCAGCAGTCCGCGGGGGGGGCAAAATTCACCCCTCCACTTT. This sequence encodes CASSPRGGQNSPLHF.

The V gene is TRBV9, the J gene TRBJ2-7; a possible D gene is TRBD2 (6 bases). The CDR3 spans 16 residues. Germline V lookup: CDR1 SGDLS, CDR2 YYNGEE. Trimming removed 0 bases from V and 2 bases from J, with 15 bases in between. CDR3 bases: TGTGCCAGCAGCGTAGAAGGAACAGGAGGGGCCTACGAGCAGTACTTC. Protein product: CASSVEGTGGAYEQYF.

The genes are TRBV6-5 and TRBJ1-6; TRBD1 might be the D (5 bases). Trimming removed 6 bases from V and 9 bases from J, with 15 bases in between. The length of the CDR3 is 14 residues. In germline, CDR1 is MNHEY, CDR2 SVGAGI. CDR3 region: CASSRQRMASPLHF. The CDR3 coding sequence is TGTGCCAGCAGCCGACAGCGGATGGCTTCACCCCTCCACTTT.

This chain's CDR3 is CASRTGASNQPQHF. The CDR3, as DNA: TGCGCCAGCAGGACAGGGGCTAGCAATCAGCCCCAGCATTTT. The chain joins TRBV10-2 to TRBJ1-5; 8 bases align to TRBD1. Germline-derived CDR1 and CDR2 are WSHSY and SAAADI. V shed 6 bases, J shed 0 bases, and the junction held 1 base outside the gene matches. This CDR3 has 14 amino acids.

Here the CDR3 reads CASSVGWGAYEQYF. In nucleotides, the CDR3 is TGTGCCAGCAGCGTAGGCTGGGGGGCCTACGAGCAGTACTTC. J is TRBJ2-7 and V is TRBV9; weak D call: TRBD2 (6 bases). This CDR3 is 14 amino acids long. V lost 0 bases, J lost 2 bases, and 9 bases lay in between. In germline, CDR1 is SGDLS, CDR2 YYNGEE.

V usage is TRBV15 and J usage is TRBJ2-1; a possible D gene is TRBD2 (6 bases). Germline V gene sequence: CDR1 LNHNV, CDR2 YYDKDF (reference sequence). This CDR3 is 18 amino acids long. The V end lost 4 bases, the J end lost 8 bases, and 27 bases lay between the germline ends. CDR3 DNA sequence: TGTGCCACCAGCATAGAGCGGGTTACCAGAGCAGGCTTCGATGAGCAGTTCTTC. Amino acids: CATSIERVTRAGFDEQFF.

The chain is built from TRBV5-1 and TRBJ2-1; 9 nucleotides align to TRBD1. This CDR3 region has 15 residues. J was trimmed by 4 bases and V by 5 bases; bases with no gene match: 7. Germline CDR1 reads SGHRS; CDR2 reads YFSETQ. This CDR3 reads CASRAGTGIYNEQFF. The DNA for the CDR3 is TGCGCCAGCAGGGCCGGGACAGGGATTTACAATGAGCAGTTCTTC.